This TCR beta chain was sequenced during a study of CD8+ T cells in alopecia areata. RNA, once extracted, was reverse transcribed into cDNA for use as the sequencing template. Measured with immunoSEQ multiplex PCR; TCRdb has only the in-frame clones, and not every one. The data hold about 76,000 clones, with 29% observed a single time. In this sample, this clone turned up a few times. Described treatment: oral pan-JAK inhibitor, 5-10 mg twice daily. Germline CDR1 reads SQVTM; CDR2 reads ANQGSEA. Losses at the gene ends were 3 bases for V and 6 bases for J; bases not matched to a gene: 11. The CDR3 length is 14 residues.

Sequences were derived from CD8+ T cells sorted from blood, sampled at week 4, from a patient treated with tofacitinib. The sequence came from a human donor with alopecia areata. The chain employs TRBV29-1 and TRBJ2-7; 7 bases fit TRBD1. CDR3 protein: CSVDMTGFGREQYF. CDR3 in DNA: TGCAGCGTTGACATGACAGGGTTTGGTCGCGAGCAGTACTTC.